The 21 T cell receptor beta chains below were found in one sample sequenced in a study of T-cell memory formation after mild COVID-19. Each CDR3 protein is one row after TCRdb ran MiXCR on the 5' RACE reads. The sample lists under 350,000 distinct CDR3 sequences, 15% to 20% occurring once. The sequenced sample was PBMCs or a T cell subset sorted from them (not recorded which). The receptors come from a man aged 18-30 years who had mild COVID-19 (a few samples of this study predate the infection). Cell type and time point are not known.

The sample holds a few counts of this clonotype. The rearrangement uses TRBV24-1 and TRBJ2-5; D call uncertain. Trimming cost V 3 bases and J 3 bases, with 7 bases left between them. Per germline, CDR1 KGHDR and CDR2 SFDVKD. The CDR3 is 13 amino acids. Written as DNA, the CDR3 is TGTGCCACCAGTGATGTGGCCGAAGAGACCCAGTACTTC. Translated: CATSDVAEETQYF.

The V and J genes are TRBV24-1 and TRBJ1-5; D is unresolved. The CDR3 is 15 amino acids. CDR1 is KGHDR and CDR2 is SFDVKD in the germline V gene. V gave up 9 bases and J gave up 0 bases, with 14 bases separating them. The CDR3 nucleotides are TGTGCCACCGCGGAGGGCGGAAATAGCAATCAGCCCCAGCATTTT. It codes for CATAEGGNSNQPQHF.

The chain combines TRBV3-1 with TRBJ2-5; TRBD2 matches at 14 bases. CDR1 is LGHDT, CDR2 YNNKEL, per germline (reference sequence). The CDR3 length is 20 residues. Germline trimming cut 1 base from V and 0 bases from J; bases unmatched to any gene: 10. CDR3 sequence reads: CASSQARTSGGPGYQETQYF. The CDR3 nucleotides read TGTGCCAGCAGCCAAGCCCGGACTAGCGGGGGGCCGGGGTACCAAGAGACCCAGTACTTC.

The genes are TRBV4-1 and TRBJ1-1; 8 bases map to TRBD1. The V segment lost 0 bases and the J segment 9 bases; nucleotides outside the gene matches: 15. The CDR3 has 17 residues. The germline CDR1 and CDR2 sequences are MGHRA and YSYEKL. The CDR3 reads CASSQDVGSRGPLKAFF. CDR3 in DNA: TGCGCCAGCAGCCAAGATGTAGGCAGCAGGGGGCCGCTCAAAGCTTTCTTT.

This sequence joins TRBV6-4 and TRBJ1-1; TRBD1 is a possible D gene (6 bases). The length of the CDR3 is 15 residues. Germline assignment: CDR1 MRHNA and CDR2 SNTAGT. Trimming removed 1 base at V and 3 bases at J, with 12 bases between. CDR3 in DNA: TGTGCCAGCAGTGACTACTACAGGGTTGACACTGAAGCTTTCTTT. This translates into CASSDYYRVDTEAFF.

The chain carries TRBV9 and TRBJ2-5; possibly TRBD1 for D (6 bases). The germline V gene has CDR1 SGDLS and CDR2 YYNGEE. This CDR3 has 15 residues. V lost 3 bases, J lost 5 bases, and 17 bases lay in between. The CDR3 loop reads CASSEFSGAGETQYF. CDR3 in DNA: TGTGCCAGCAGCGAGTTCTCAGGGGCAGGGGAGACCCAGTACTTC.

The sample holds a few counts of this clonotype. The rearrangement uses TRBV12-3 or TRBV12-4 and TRBJ1-6, with D unresolved. The CDR3 consists of 14 residues. Trimming removed 6 bases at V and 7 bases at J, with 13 bases between. The CDR3 DNA reads TGTGCCAGCAGGGAGGCGACTCGCAATTCACCCCTCCACTTT. Protein: CASREATRNSPLHF.

This clonotype showed up just a few times. V gene TRBV6-2 or TRBV6-3 combines with J gene TRBJ2-3; no definite D call. The CDR3 sequence is 14 residues long. Germline-derived CDR1 and CDR2 are MNHEY and SVGEGT. The ends were cut back, 8 bases at V and 4 bases at J, with 16 bases in the middle. The CDR3 loop reads CASGPGKQPDTQYF. For the CDR3, the DNA is TGTGCCAGCGGCCCCGGCAAACAACCAGATACGCAGTATTTT.

This clonotype was observed at least ten times. The chain carries TRBV4-1 and TRBJ1-1, with D unresolved. Germline CDR1 MGHRA, CDR2 YSYEKL. The V gene lost 2 bases and the J gene lost 6 bases, with 16 bases spanning the gap. The CDR3 totals 15 residues. This CDR3 is CASSQSGPAVSEAFF. The CDR3 DNA follows: TGCGCCAGCAGCCAATCCGGGCCCGCCGTTTCTGAAGCTTTCTTT.

The chain is built from TRBV4-3 and TRBJ2-3; possible D gene TRBD2, 6 bases. Trimming shortened V by 1 base and J by 6 bases, and 8 bases separated the two germline ends. Germline V gives CDR1 LGHNA, CDR2 YSLEER. The CDR3 consists of 13 residues. CDR3 loop: CASSQAEGDTQYF. The CDR3 DNA sequence: TGCGCCAGCAGCCAAGCGGAGGGGGATACGCAGTATTTT.

The chain carries TRBV28 and TRBJ1-5; 7 bases agree with TRBD1. Germline CDR1 reads MDHEN; CDR2 reads SYDVKM. The CDR3 contains 15 residues. V was pared by 5 bases and J by 6 bases, with 10 bases of the junction left unmatched. The CDR3 coding sequence is TGTGCCAGCAGTGCCTCGACAGGGTTCGGTCAGCCCCAGCATTTT. Its translation is CASSASTGFGQPQHF.

This clonotype was observed at least ten times. The rearrangement joins TRBV19 to TRBJ2-3, with unresolved D. The germline CDR1 and CDR2 sequences are LNHDA and SQIVND (reference sequence). Trimming stripped 7 bases from V and 6 bases from J, with 14 bases between. The CDR3 contains 13 residues. CDR3 amino acids: CASNPRVGDTQYF. The CDR3 nucleotides are TGTGCCAGTAACCCCCGCGTCGGCGATACGCAGTATTTT.

This clonotype was detected a few times. The chain couples TRBV10-3 to TRBJ2-6, with TRBD2 matching over 13 bases. The J segment lost 2 bases and the V segment lost 6 bases, leaving 1 base of the junction unmatched. The CDR3 has 16 amino acids. Germline CDR1 reads ENHRY; CDR2 reads SYGVKD. This CDR3 reads CAISGTSGAGANVLTF. CDR3 nucleotide sequence: TGTGCCATCAGCGGGACTAGCGGGGCTGGGGCCAACGTCCTGACTTTC.

Only a few counts were recorded for this clonotype. The chain has TRBV5-6 and TRBJ2-5; possibly TRBD1 for D (5 bases). Trimming took off 1 base at V and 5 bases at J, with 15 bases between the two ends. Germline V gene lookup returns CDR1 SGHDT and CDR2 YYEEEE. This CDR3 spans 15 amino acids. The CDR3: CASSLTGGLTETQYF. CDR3 sequence (DNA): TGTGCCAGCAGCTTGACAGGCGGTCTAACGGAGACCCAGTACTTC.

V usage is TRBV9 and J usage is TRBJ1-6; D is ambiguous. Looked up from germline, CDR1 is SGDLS and CDR2 is YYNGEE. This CDR3 region has 14 residues. With 4 bases removed from V and 10 bases from J, the gap between germline ends came to 15 bases. The chain's CDR3 is CASSPRPRGSPLHF. In DNA, the CDR3 is TGTGCCAGCAGCCCACGTCCCCGAGGGTCACCCCTCCACTTT.

In this sample, this clonotype turned up a few times. The chain is built from TRBV24-1 and TRBJ2-5; no firm D call. V was trimmed by 3 bases and J by 5 bases, leaving 15 bases between them. Germline CDR1 reads KGHDR; CDR2 reads SFDVKD. The CDR3 totals 15 residues. DNA for the CDR3: TGTGCCACCAGTGATACCGCGTCGGGTACGGAGACCCAGTACTTC. Residues: CATSDTASGTETQYF.

This clonotype has just a few counts. CDR3 protein: CASSLTAVPYEQYF. CDR3 sequence (DNA): TGTGCCAGCAGCTTGACAGCTGTACCCTACGAGCAGTACTTC. This rearrangement joins TRBV7-9 to TRBJ2-7; TRBD1 is a possible D gene (5 bases). Trimming cost V 3 bases and J 2 bases, with 11 bases left between them. This CDR3 contains 14 residues. Germline V gene data show CDR1 as SEHNR and CDR2 as FQNEAQ (reference sequence).

The chain has TRBV14 and TRBJ1-2; no firm D call. Germline values: CDR1 SGHDN, CDR2 FVKESK. Trimming took off 0 bases at V and 0 bases at J, with 8 bases between the two ends. This CDR3 region has 15 residues. CDR3 DNA: TGTGCCAGCAGCCAAGATGGTTTGTCTAACTATGGCTACACCTTC. This sequence encodes CASSQDGLSNYGYTF. Drawing the rest from reference TRBV14 and TRBJ1-2, the complete variable domain is EAGVTQFPSHSVIEKGQTVTLRCDPISGHDNLYWYRRVMGKEIKFLLHFVKESKQDESGMPNNRFLAERTGGTYSTLKVQPAELEDSGVYFCASSQDGLSNYGYTFGSGTRLTVV.

V and J are TRBV5-1 and TRBJ2-5; D call uncertain. Germline V gives CDR1 SGHRS, CDR2 YFSETQ. The V end lost 0 bases, the J end lost 5 bases, and 11 bases lay between the germline ends. This CDR3 comprises 14 residues. The CDR3 sequence: CASSLGLLSETQYF. The DNA of the CDR3 is TGCGCCAGCAGCTTGGGGTTGCTCAGCGAGACCCAGTACTTC. Full variable domain (outside the CDR3, taken from reference TRBV5-1 and TRBJ2-5): KAGVTQTPRYLIKTRGQQVTLSCSPISGHRSVSWYQQTPGQGLQFLFEYFSETQRNKGNFPGRFSGRQFSNSRSEMNVSTLELGDSALYLCASSLGLLSETQYFGPGTRLLVL.

The V and J genes are TRBV11-2 and TRBJ2-1; perhaps D is TRBD1 or TRBD2 (5 bases each). The V end was cut by 6 bases, the J end by 0 bases, with 9 bases between. Germline loops: CDR1 SGHAT, CDR2 FQNNGV. The CDR3 sequence is 14 residues long. CDR3 DNA sequence: TGTGCCAGCAGGGGACCCGCCTCCTACAATGAGCAGTTCTTC. Protein product: CASRGPASYNEQFF.

This clonotype showed up just a few times. The chain carries TRBV5-1 and TRBJ2-1; possible D gene TRBD2, 6 bases. In germline, CDR1 is SGHRS, CDR2 YFSETQ. This CDR3 spans 15 amino acids. V was trimmed by 2 bases and J by 0 bases, leaving 9 bases between them. CDR3 sequence: CASSFSGPSYNEQFF. The CDR3, as DNA: TGCGCCAGCAGCTTTAGCGGTCCCTCCTACAATGAGCAGTTCTTC. Full variable domain (missing parts from reference TRBV5-1 and TRBJ2-1): KAGVTQTPRYLIKTRGQQVTLSCSPISGHRSVSWYQQTPGQGLQFLFEYFSETQRNKGNFPGRFSGRQFSNSRSEMNVSTLELGDSALYLCASSFSGPSYNEQFFGPGTRLTVL.